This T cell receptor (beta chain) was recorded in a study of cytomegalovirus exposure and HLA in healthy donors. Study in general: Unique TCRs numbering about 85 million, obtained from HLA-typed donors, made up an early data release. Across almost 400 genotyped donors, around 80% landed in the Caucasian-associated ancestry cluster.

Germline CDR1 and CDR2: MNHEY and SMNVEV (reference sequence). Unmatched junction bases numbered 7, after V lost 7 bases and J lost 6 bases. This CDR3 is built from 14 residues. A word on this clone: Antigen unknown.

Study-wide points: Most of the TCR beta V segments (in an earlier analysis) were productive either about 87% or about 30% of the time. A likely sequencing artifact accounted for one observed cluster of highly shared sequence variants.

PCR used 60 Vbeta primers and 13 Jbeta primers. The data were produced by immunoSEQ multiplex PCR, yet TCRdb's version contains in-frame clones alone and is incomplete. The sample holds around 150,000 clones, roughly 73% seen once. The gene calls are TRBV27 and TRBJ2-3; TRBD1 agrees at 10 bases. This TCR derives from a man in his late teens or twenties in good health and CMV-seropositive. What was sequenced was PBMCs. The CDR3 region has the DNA TGTGCCAGCAAAAGACAGGGGGCCCGGGATACGCAGTATTTT. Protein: CASKRQGARDTQYF.